This TCR beta chain comes out of a study of TIL therapy for anti-PD-1-resistant metastatic lung cancer. Time point: pre-treatment sample, taken before nivolumab and TIL therapy. V was cut by 1 base and J by 1 base, with 7 bases left in between. Germline CDR1 and CDR2: SEHNR and FQNEAQ (reference sequence). The CDR3 is 14 residues long. The libraries were made with immunoSEQ v3. The protocol was immunoSEQ multiplex PCR, while the TCRdb copy is restricted to in-frame clones and leaves out a portion. Found here are about 53,000 clones, 70% to 75% of them singletons; the top ten hold 1.8%. The sequence came from a person aged 25 to 85 with non-small cell lung cancer. The specimen was blood, collected at baseline. V gene TRBV7-9 combines with J gene TRBJ2-5; D unresolved. In DNA form, the CDR3 reads TGTGCCAGCAGCTTAGTGCCCAGCCAAGAGACCCAGTACTTC. Amino acids: CASSLVPSQETQYF.